The 5 T cell receptor beta chains below all came from one sample that was sequenced in a study of follicular helper T cells after annual influenza vaccination. Profiling relied on immunoSEQ multiplex PCR, and the TCRdb table lists in-frame clones only, not all of them. The sample shows roughly 27,000 clones, about four fifths of them seen only once. Time point: 2014-2015 season, pre-vaccination. The input for sequencing was CXCR5+ CD38- circulating T follicular helper cells from blood, taken on the day of influenza vaccination. Subset in this sample: circulating Tfh, non-naive CD4+CXCR5+PD-1+ (ICOS+CD38+ or ICOS-CD38-). These receptors were taken from an adult who received the influenza vaccine.

The chain is built from TRBV28 and TRBJ2-7, with 12 bases identical to TRBD2. Germline V CDR1 and CDR2: MDHEN, SYDVKM. J was trimmed by 5 bases and V by 6 bases; bases with no gene match: 14. The CDR3 has 17 residues. The CDR3 bases are TGTGCCAGCAGGGGTACTAGCGGGAGGATCATAATCGACGAGCAGTACTTC. This sequence encodes CASRGTSGRIIIDEQYF. Complete variable domain (other parts from reference TRBV28 and TRBJ2-7): DVKVTQSSRYLVKRTGEKVFLECVQDMDHENMFWYRQDPGLGLRLIYFSYDVKMKEKGDIPEGYSVSREKKERFSLILESASTNQTSMYLCASRGTSGRIIIDEQYFGPGTRLTVT.

This clone appeared a single time. The chain carries TRBV15 and TRBJ1-4; D perhaps matches TRBD1 (6 bases). Trimming removed 3 bases at V and 7 bases at J, with 21 bases between. CDR1 and CDR2 from the germline V gene are LNHNV and YYDKDF (reference sequence). There are 17 residues in the CDR3. The CDR3 DNA follows: TGTGCCACCAGCAGGGACCCCCCCGGGGGGCGGGGTGAAAAACTGTTTTTT. Its translation is CATSRDPPGGRGEKLFF.

This rearrangement joins TRBV28 to TRBJ2-3; D is perhaps TRBD2 (6 bases). CDR3 length: 15 amino acids. Germline CDR1 reads MDHEN; CDR2 reads SYDVKM. The V end lost 2 bases, the J end lost 1 base, and 10 bases lay between the germline ends. Here the CDR3 DNA reads TGTGCCAGCAGTTTAGCCGGGAGCGGCACAGATACGCAGTATTTT. This translates into CASSLAGSGTDTQYF.

This sequence joins TRBV19 and TRBJ1-4; D may be TRBD1 (5 bases). V was cut by 5 bases and J by 8 bases, with 15 bases left in between. Per germline, CDR1 LNHDA and CDR2 SQIVND (reference sequence). This CDR3 is 14 amino acids long. CDR3 residues: CASSPGRGGEKLFF. CDR3 coding DNA: TGTGCCAGTAGTCCCGGAAGGGGAGGAGAAAAACTGTTTTTT.

This rearrangement joins TRBV7-3 to TRBJ2-2, with D possibly TRBD2 on 6 matching bases. The CDR3 covers 16 residues. The V gene's germline CDR1 is SGHTA and CDR2 FQGTGA. V lost 0 bases to trimming and J lost 1 base, with 9 bases between them. DNA of the CDR3: TGTGCCAGCAGCTTAACTCCAGCGGGGAACACCGGGGAGCTGTTTTTT. The encoded protein is CASSLTPAGNTGELFF.